Presented here are 24 T cell receptor beta chains from one specimen sequenced in a study of somatic mutations in cytotoxic T cells in rheumatoid arthritis. Assay used: immunoSEQ multiplex PCR; TCRdb lists only in-frame clones, some missing. This sample has more than 13,000 clones, with 72% found just once. Material for sequencing was CD8+ T cells sorted from blood. These receptors were taken from an adult with rheumatoid arthritis.

This clone ranks as medium-sized (0.01 to 0.1%). The CDR3 protein is CASSPTGNNQPQHF. In DNA form, the CDR3 reads TGTGCCAGCAGTCCGACGGGAAACAATCAGCCCCAGCATTTT. The chain recombines TRBV5-8 with TRBJ1-5; D ambiguous. With 5 bases removed from V and 3 bases from J, the gap between germline ends came to 12 bases. Germline assignment: CDR1 SGHTS and CDR2 YDEGEE. The CDR3 loop spans 14 amino acids.

This clone was counted a few times. The CDR3 is CASTGNEKLFF. Here the CDR3 DNA reads TGTGCCTCCACAGGTAATGAAAAACTGTTTTTT. The rearrangement joins TRBV27 to TRBJ1-4; D is perhaps TRBD1 (5 bases). Germline lookup yields CDR1 MNHEY and CDR2 SMNVEV (reference sequence). The CDR3 totals 11 residues. V lost 11 bases and J lost 4, with 8 bases in between.

This clone was recorded a few times. The gene calls are TRBV18 and TRBJ1-1; perhaps TRBD1 as D (5 bases). Germline V gives CDR1 KGHSH, CDR2 LQKENI. The CDR3 runs 14 residues. V gave up 6 bases and J gave up 3 bases, with 14 bases separating them. CDR3 DNA: TGTGCCAGCTCGCCTGGGGGGGAGGACACTGAAGCTTTCTTT. Translating gives CASSPGGEDTEAFF.

This clone showed up just a few times. The V call is TRBV9, the J call TRBJ1-2, with D possibly TRBD1 on 5 matching bases. The CDR3 runs 14 residues. Deletions cut 5 bases from V and 0 bases from J, with 11 bases between. Germline lookup yields CDR1 SGDLS and CDR2 YYNGEE. The CDR3 DNA is TGTGCCAGCAGTGGGGACGGCTCTAACTATGGCTACACCTTC. Translated: CASSGDGSNYGYTF.

This chain joins TRBV27 and TRBJ1-1; D is uncertain. There are 14 residues in the CDR3. Germline CDR1 and CDR2: MNHEY and SMNVEV (reference sequence). Trimming shortened V by 5 bases and J by 5 bases, and 15 bases separated the two germline ends. CDR3 loop: CASSLSRGYTEAFF. In nucleotides, the CDR3 is TGTGCCAGCAGTCTCAGTAGAGGGTATACTGAAGCTTTCTTT.

The sample holds one count of this clone. This sequence joins TRBV5-4 and TRBJ2-1, with no clear D. V was pared by 1 base and J by 2 bases, with 7 bases between. Per germline, CDR1 SGHNT and CDR2 YYREEE (reference sequence). The CDR3 sequence is 14 residues long. Here the CDR3 reads CASSLSQTYNEQFF. The CDR3 DNA reads TGTGCCAGCAGCTTGTCACAGACCTACAATGAGCAGTTCTTC.

This clone appeared a few times. The chain links TRBV4-3 to TRBJ1-1; D gene unclear. In germline, CDR1 is LGHNA, CDR2 YSLEER. This CDR3 contains 14 residues. V gave up 0 bases and J gave up 0 bases, with 5 bases separating them. This chain's CDR3 is CASSQDTVNTEAFF. CDR3 in DNA: TGCGCCAGCAGCCAAGACACGGTGAACACTGAAGCTTTCTTT.

The gene calls are TRBV27 and TRBJ2-3; unclear D gene. V gave up 5 bases and J gave up 3 bases, with 12 bases separating them. The length of the CDR3 is 14 residues. Germline V gives CDR1 MNHEY, CDR2 SMNVEV (reference sequence). The chain's CDR3 is CASSQIERTDTQYF. CDR3 coding DNA: TGTGCCAGCAGTCAGATAGAACGGACAGATACGCAGTATTTT.

This clone was counted once. This chain connects TRBV30 to TRBJ2-3, with 7 bases fitting TRBD2. Trimming at V came to 0 bases and at J to 2 bases, leaving 2 bases not matched to a gene. The germline CDR1 and CDR2 sequences are GTSNPN and SVGIG (reference sequence). CDR3 length equals 14 residues. The CDR3 loop is CAWSVGTNTDTQYF. The DNA for the CDR3 is TGTGCCTGGAGTGTTGGGACTAACACAGATACGCAGTATTTT. The whole variable domain, filled in from reference TRBV30 and TRBJ2-3, reads SQTIHQWPATLVQPVGSPLSLECTVEGTSNPNLYWYRQAAGRGLQLLFYSVGIGQISSEVPQNLSASRPQDRQFILSSKKLLLSDSGFYLCAWSVGTNTDTQYFGPGTRLTVL.

The chain carries TRBV27 and TRBJ1-2; perhaps TRBD1 as D (5 bases). Germline CDR1 and CDR2: MNHEY and SMNVEV (reference sequence). The V end lost 0 bases, the J end lost 4 bases, and 9 bases lay between the germline ends. The CDR3 has 14 residues. This CDR3 reads CASSLSSRAYGYTF. The CDR3 region has the DNA TGTGCCAGCAGTTTATCATCCAGGGCCTATGGCTACACCTTC.

This clone has a single count. This chain joins TRBV30 and TRBJ1-2; D ambiguous. The CDR3 length is 13 residues. The germline V gene has CDR1 GTSNPN and CDR2 SVGIG (reference sequence). Between the trimmed V and J ends, which lost 0 bases and 4 bases, there was a span of 9 bases. CDR3 sequence reads: CAWSVTGGYGYTF. As DNA, the CDR3 is TGTGCCTGGAGTGTAACTGGTGGCTATGGCTACACCTTC.

The chain carries TRBV27 and TRBJ1-5; 9 bases align to TRBD1. This CDR3 has 15 amino acids. Trimming removed 4 bases from V and 5 bases from J; junction bases left unmatched: 6. Germline CDR1 and CDR2: MNHEY and SMNVEV (reference sequence). As DNA, the CDR3 is TGTGCCAGCAGTTCAACGACAGGGGGTGATCAGCCCCAGCATTTT. It specifies CASSSTTGGDQPQHF.

This chain uses TRBV4-3 with TRBJ2-1; 14 positions agree with TRBD2. The junction had 11 bases not matched to a gene; V was cut back by 0 bases and J by 10 bases. The CDR3 loop spans 18 amino acids. Germline loops: CDR1 LGHNA, CDR2 YSLEER. CDR3 loop: CASSQDSVVRTSGGEQFF. In DNA, the CDR3 is TGCGCCAGCAGCCAAGATTCGGTCGTACGGACTAGCGGGGGGGAGCAGTTCTTC.

This clone was observed a handful of times. The rearrangement joins TRBV30 to TRBJ2-7; possibly TRBD1 for D (5 bases). Trimming cost V 2 bases and J 3 bases, with 17 bases left between them. The CDR3 has 15 amino acids. The V gene's germline CDR1 is GTSNPN and CDR2 SVGIG (reference sequence). This chain's CDR3 is CAWSIPDMGGYEQYF. Written as DNA, the CDR3 is TGTGCCTGGAGTATCCCGGACATGGGTGGCTACGAGCAGTACTTC.

The chain employs TRBV6-5 and TRBJ1-1; D not certain. V shed 4 bases and J shed 1 base, with 10 bases lying between them. The CDR3 spans 14 residues. Per germline, CDR1 MNHEY and CDR2 SVGAGI. The CDR3 DNA is TGTGCCAGCAGTTGGAATATGGCGAACACTGAAGCTTTCTTT. Its protein product is CASSWNMANTEAFF.

This chain connects TRBV6-5 to TRBJ2-7, with TRBD1 identical over 7 bases. V lost 5 bases and J lost 2; bases outside the gene matches: 3. CDR1 and CDR2 (germline): MNHEY, SVGAGI. The CDR3 is 13 amino acids. CDR3 DNA sequence: TGTGCCAGCAGTCCGGACAGGACCTACGAGCAGTACTTC. It encodes CASSPDRTYEQYF.

V and J are TRBV27 and TRBJ2-2; 7 bases fit TRBD2. The CDR3 spans 20 residues. Germline lookup yields CDR1 MNHEY and CDR2 SMNVEV (reference sequence). V was pared by 0 bases and J by 0 bases, with 13 bases of the junction left unmatched. CDR3 DNA: TGTGCCAGCAGTTTATCGGGGGGGGATCTTTCCTTTACGAACACCGGGGAGCTGTTTTTT. Amino acids: CASSLSGGDLSFTNTGELFF.

The chain combines TRBV4-3 with TRBJ1-3, with TRBD1 identical over 8 bases. Germline CDR1 and CDR2: LGHNA and YSLEER. V lost 1 base, J lost 4 bases, and 3 bases stayed unmatched. CDR3 length equals 15 residues. The CDR3 DNA reads TGCGCCAGCAGCCAAGGGACAGGGAAGGGAAACACCATATATTTT. Translating gives CASSQGTGKGNTIYF.

The rearrangement joins TRBV29-1 to TRBJ2-7, with 7 bases that match TRBD2. The CDR3 has 13 residues. Germline V gives CDR1 SQVTM, CDR2 ANQGSEA. Trimming at V came to 5 bases and at J to 3 bases, leaving 7 bases not matched to a gene. The CDR3 bases are TGCAGCGTTACGGGGGGAGGAAACTACGAGCAGTACTTC. Translated, it gives CSVTGGGNYEQYF.

The J gene is TRBJ2-5, the V gene TRBV7-9; a possible D gene is TRBD2 (5 bases). V was pared by 5 bases and J by 11 bases, with 15 bases between. Germline V gives CDR1 SEHNR, CDR2 FQNEAQ (reference sequence). This CDR3 has 12 amino acids. For the CDR3, the DNA is TGTGCCAGCAGCCCCCGAGTGAGGGAGCAGTACTTC. Translated: CASSPRVREQYF.

This chain joins TRBV9 and TRBJ1-3, with D hard to call. Trimming shortened V by 0 bases and J by 0 bases, and 13 bases separated the two germline ends. Germline V lookup: CDR1 SGDLS, CDR2 YYNGEE. The CDR3 totals 17 residues. CDR3 loop: CASSVESMGSSGNTIYF. CDR3 coding DNA: TGTGCCAGCAGCGTAGAGTCTATGGGGAGCTCTGGAAACACCATATATTTT.

CDR3: CASSYQGGGNEQFF. The CDR3 nucleotides are TGTGCCAGCAGTTATCAGGGGGGCGGGAATGAGCAGTTCTTC. The chain is built from TRBV6-5 and TRBJ2-1; perhaps TRBD1 as D (7 bases). Germline V gives CDR1 MNHEY, CDR2 SVGAGI. Trimming left V 3 bases short and J 7 bases short, with 13 bases between. This CDR3 is built from 14 residues.

The rearrangement uses TRBV30 and TRBJ2-3, with 9 positions matching TRBD2. CDR1 GTSNPN and CDR2 SVGIG come from the germline V gene (reference sequence). After removal of 0 bases from V and 4 bases from J, the junction contained 8 bases not matched to a gene. The CDR3 contains 16 residues. CDR3 DNA: TGTGCCTGGAGTGTATTCAGCGGGGGGTTCGCAGATACGCAGTATTTT. This translates into CAWSVFSGGFADTQYF.

Only a few counts were recorded for this clone. The chain employs TRBV4-1 and TRBJ1-5; D not resolved. This CDR3 is built from 15 residues. From germline, CDR1 is MGHRA and CDR2 YSYEKL. Deletions cut 4 bases from V and 11 bases from J, with 21 bases between. The CDR3 sequence: CASSPRLLGGEAQHF. In DNA form, the CDR3 reads TGCGCCAGCAGCCCCCGGTTATTGGGTGGGGAGGCCCAGCATTTT.